The 5 T cell receptor beta chains reported below all come from one sample, sequenced in a study of blood T cell repertoires in COVID-19. TCRdb keeps only in-frame clones here, not all; method: immunoSEQ multiplex PCR. The sample holds under 200,000 clones; about 85% are singletons and the top ten take roughly 1.3%. Sequences were obtained from peripheral blood. These receptors came from a man in his sixties who had recovered from COVID-19.

The genes are TRBV7-8 and TRBJ1-2; tentative D call: TRBD1 (6 bases). The V end was cut by 5 bases, the J end by 1 base, with 17 bases between. This CDR3 has 16 residues. Per the germline V gene, CDR1 is SGHVS and CDR2 is FQNEAQ. The CDR3 spells CASSNTSGALNYGYTF. Here the CDR3 DNA reads TGTGCCAGCAGCAACACCTCAGGGGCCCTTAACTATGGCTACACCTTC.

This clone turned up a few times. The chain is built from TRBV2 and TRBJ1-2; possible D gene TRBD1, 5 bases. Germline CDR1 SNHLY, CDR2 FYNNEI. CDR3 length equals 17 residues. V lost 2 bases and J 7 bases, leaving 23 bases between the germline ends. The CDR3 sequence: CASSESPVRKPRGGYTF. DNA of the CDR3: TGTGCCAGCAGTGAATCTCCCGTCCGGAAGCCTAGGGGTGGCTACACCTTC.

This chain uses TRBV29-1 with TRBJ1-1, with 11 positions matching TRBD1. V gave up 7 bases and J gave up 7 bases; unmatched junction bases: 11. CDR3 size: 14 residues. Per the germline V gene, CDR1 is SQVTM and CDR2 is ANQGSEA. The CDR3 DNA follows: TGCAGCGACTGGACCGGGACAGGGGGAAATGAAGCTTTCTTT. It translates to CSDWTGTGGNEAFF.

This clone was seen a few times. The genes are TRBV18 and TRBJ1-2, with D possibly matching TRBD1 (6 bases). The CDR3 consists of 14 residues. The germline V gene encodes CDR1 KGHSH and CDR2 LQKENI. Between the trimmed V and J ends, which lost 3 bases and 3 bases, there was a span of 11 bases. The CDR3 DNA follows: TGTGCCAGCTCACCCCGACAGGAAGACTATGGCTACACCTTC. Translating it yields CASSPRQEDYGYTF. Based on the CDR3 plus reference TRBV18 and TRBJ1-2, the full variable domain is NAGVMQNPRHLVRRRGQEARLRCSPMKGHSHVYWYRQLPEEGLKFMVYLQKENIIDESGMPKERFSAEFPKEGPSILRIQQVVRGDSAAYFCASSPRQEDYGYTFGSGTRLTVV.

V and J are TRBV27 and TRBJ2-3; the match to TRBD1 covers 10 bases. This CDR3 has 17 residues. Trimming removed 4 bases from V and 2 bases from J; junction bases left unmatched: 9. Germline V gives CDR1 MNHEY, CDR2 SMNVEV (reference sequence). CDR3 DNA: TGTGCCAGCAGTTCTTTTTCCGGGACAGGGGCCACAGATACGCAGTATTTT. It specifies CASSSFSGTGATDTQYF.